The 15 T cell receptor beta chains listed next were all sequenced from one sample in a study of a mutant IDH1 vaccine in newly diagnosed glioma. These TCRs are of unknown antigen specificity. The time point denotes: week 5, during vaccination. Topical imiquimod accompanied each vaccine dose, which consisted of 300 ug of mutant IDH1 20-mer peptide. The assay was immunoSEQ multiplex PCR, and TCRdb's table has in-frame clones only and misses some. The sample holds fewer than 70,000 clones, about nine tenths seen once. The sequences come from PBMCs, collected from a glioma patient whose treatment included an IDH1 peptide vaccine. These receptors originate from a woman in her thirties or forties with glioma.

This clone appeared a single time. The chain uses TRBV6-1 and TRBJ1-2; D gene uncertain. The CDR3 runs 15 residues. Trimming left V 4 bases short and J 1 base short, with 13 bases between. CDR1 is MNHNS, CDR2 SASEGT, per germline. CDR3 in amino acids: CASSGFTENNYGYTF. In DNA, the CDR3 is TGTGCCAGCAGTGGATTTACGGAAAATAACTATGGCTACACCTTC.

The rearrangement links TRBV12-5 to TRBJ2-7; TRBD1 aligns across 9 bases. The CDR3 has 15 residues. The V gene's germline CDR1 is LGHNT and CDR2 FRNRAP. V lost 1 base to trimming and J lost 5 bases; unmatched junction nucleotides: 6. This CDR3 reads CASGLAGTGSDEQYF. CDR3 coding DNA: TGTGCTAGTGGTTTGGCGGGGACAGGGAGCGACGAGCAGTACTTC.

The rearrangement links TRBV6-1 to TRBJ1-1; D ambiguous. There are 13 residues in the CDR3. The germline V and J ends were trimmed by 6 bases and 1 base, with 9 bases remaining between them. Germline CDR1 is MNHNS and CDR2 is SASEGT. The CDR3 coding sequence is TGTGCCAGCAGCTTTCTAAAGAACACTGAAGCTTTCTTT. It codes for CASSFLKNTEAFF.

The chain is built from TRBV7-9 and TRBJ1-4; D is undetermined. Trimming left V 0 bases short and J 8 bases short, with 13 bases between. CDR3 size: 15 residues. Germline assignment: CDR1 SEHNR and CDR2 FQNEAQ (reference sequence). CDR3 loop: CASSLAGIIDEKLFF. CDR3 nucleotides: TGTGCCAGCAGCTTAGCCGGCATTATAGACGAAAAACTGTTTTTT.

The V call is TRBV28, the J call TRBJ2-2; 9 bases align to TRBD2. The CDR3 length is 14 residues. V gave up 6 bases and J gave up 5 bases; unmatched junction bases: 4. Germline V lookup: CDR1 MDHEN, CDR2 SYDVKM. The CDR3 here is CASSLTSGTGELFF. The CDR3 DNA sequence: TGTGCCAGCAGCCTGACTAGCGGTACCGGGGAGCTGTTTTTT. Combining the CDR3 with reference TRBV28 and TRBJ2-2 gives the whole variable domain DVKVTQSSRYLVKRTGEKVFLECVQDMDHENMFWYRQDPGLGLRLIYFSYDVKMKEKGDIPEGYSVSREKKERFSLILESASTNQTSMYLCASSLTSGTGELFFGEGSRLTVL.

The genes are TRBV5-1 and TRBJ1-1; 10 bases map to TRBD1. V was pared by 0 bases and J by 2 bases, with 4 bases of the junction left unmatched. The CDR3 is 16 amino acids. Per germline, CDR1 SGHRS and CDR2 YFSETQ. In nucleotides, the CDR3 is TGCGCCAGCAGCTTGGGACAGGGGGCGCGAAACACTGAAGCTTTCTTT. Translation: CASSLGQGARNTEAFF.

DNA of the CDR3: TGTGCCAGCAGGACGAGGGTTACAACTAATGAAAAACTGTTTTTT. It is translated as CASRTRVTTNEKLFF. The chain is built from TRBV6-5 and TRBJ1-4; unclear D gene. V was pared by 6 bases and J by 0 bases, with 11 bases between. The CDR3 sequence is 15 residues long. Germline V CDR1 and CDR2: MNHEY, SVGAGI.

The chain carries TRBV6-5 and TRBJ1-1; 8 bases are shared with TRBD1. The CDR3 spans 14 residues. Germline V CDR1 and CDR2: MNHEY, SVGAGI. Trimming cost V 2 bases and J 4 bases; bases outside gene matches: 3. CDR3 residues: CASSYETGGTEAFF. The CDR3 DNA is TGTGCCAGCAGTTACGAAACAGGGGGCACTGAAGCTTTCTTT.

This clone appeared once. This chain joins TRBV6-5 and TRBJ1-4; D is possibly TRBD1 (5 bases). Trimming shortened V by 2 bases and J by 5 bases, and 15 bases separated the two germline ends. The CDR3 consists of 16 residues. Germline V gene lookup returns CDR1 MNHEY and CDR2 SVGAGI. The chain's CDR3 is CASSYEALAGNEKLFF. CDR3 DNA: TGTGCCAGCAGTTACGAGGCCCTGGCAGGGAATGAAAAACTGTTTTTT.

This clone was seen just once. The chain couples TRBV6-1 to TRBJ1-5, with unresolved D. V was shortened by 0 bases and J by 9 bases, with 15 bases between the two germline ends. Germline-derived CDR1 and CDR2 are MNHNS and SASEGT. There are 15 residues in the CDR3. The CDR3, as DNA: TGTGCCAGCAGTGAAGCGCCCCGGGTAGTAGGGCCCCAGCATTTT. As protein: CASSEAPRVVGPQHF.

This rearrangement joins TRBV4-2 to TRBJ2-7, with 8 bases matching TRBD2. The J segment lost 1 base and the V segment lost 0 bases, leaving 5 bases of the junction unmatched. The CDR3 loop spans 16 amino acids. Germline V gene sequence: CDR1 LGHNA, CDR2 YNFKEQ. CDR3 sequence (DNA): TGTGCCAGCAGCCAAGAGCTAGCGGGCCATTCCTACGAGCAGTACTTC. It specifies CASSQELAGHSYEQYF.

The chain carries TRBV10-2 and TRBJ2-7; 7 positions agree with TRBD1. Germline CDR1 reads WSHSY; CDR2 reads SAAADI. V lost 6 bases to trimming and J lost 2 bases; unmatched junction nucleotides: 4. The CDR3 totals 13 residues. The CDR3 bases are TGCGCCAGCAGCACAGGGGTGGCCTACGAGCAGTACTTC. This translates into CASSTGVAYEQYF.

A few counts support this clone. The J gene is TRBJ2-6, the V gene TRBV5-5; 7 bases match TRBD1. Germline V lookup: CDR1 SGHKS, CDR2 YYEKEE (reference sequence). Trimming at V came to 0 bases and at J to 0 bases, leaving 6 bases not matched to a gene. This CDR3 has 18 residues. The CDR3 DNA follows: TGTGCCAGCAGCTTGGAAGACAGGGTGGGCTCTGGGGCCAACGTCCTGACTTTC. Translated, it gives CASSLEDRVGSGANVLTF.

The chain uses TRBV6-1 and TRBJ2-6; 8 nucleotides align to TRBD1. Germline loops: CDR1 MNHNS, CDR2 SASEGT. Trimming cost V 5 bases and J 0 bases; bases outside gene matches: 0. The CDR3 runs to 15 residues. The CDR3 reads CASSTGGSGANVLTF. In nucleotides, the CDR3 is TGTGCCAGCAGTACAGGGGGCTCTGGGGCCAACGTCCTGACTTTC.

This clone was seen once. The chain carries TRBV6-5 and TRBJ1-3, with no clear D. The CDR3 loop spans 14 amino acids. The V gene's germline CDR1 is MNHEY and CDR2 SVGAGI. V dropped 6 bases and J dropped 0 bases, with 9 bases sitting between them. CDR3 protein: CASSRAGSGNTIYF. In DNA form, the CDR3 reads TGTGCCAGCAGCAGAGCGGGCTCTGGAAACACCATATATTTT.